This TCR beta chain was sequenced for a study of vaccination effects on CD4 cells after COVID-19. The wider study: Either the BNT162b2 or mRNA-1273 vaccine was given to participants in two doses.

The CDR3 spans 13 residues. Per germline, CDR1 SGHNT and CDR2 YENEEA. Trimming stripped 3 bases from V and 0 bases from J, with 5 bases between. An approximately 10-day culture period preceded the isolation of CD4+ T cells. Study-wide findings and caveats: New vaccine-induced clones were the main type among post-vaccine spike-reactive clones in convalescents. At late timepoints after vaccination, vaccine- and infection-induced clones shrank markedly.

Measured with immunoSEQ multiplex PCR; TCRdb has only the in-frame clones, and not every one. The sample has approximately 60,000 clones; 72% are singletons. In this sample, this clone turned up a few times. Antigen: not known. In the same sample, other DNA sequences code for this CDR3. V is TRBV11-3 and J is TRBJ1-1, with D possibly TRBD1 on 5 matching bases. The sequence came from a human donor who had a prior SARS-CoV-2 infection. This specimen was CD4+ T cells from PBMCs cultured without peptide, taken before COVID-19 vaccination. The CDR3 coding sequence is TGTGCCAGCAGCTTGGGGGTGAACACTGAAGCTTTCTTT. Translation: CASSLGVNTEAFF.